These 3 T cell receptor beta chains came from one sample sequenced in a study of T-cell reconstitution after alpha-beta-depleted transplantation in children. The TCRbeta library incorporated unique molecular identifiers. TCRdb recomputed calls from the PCR reads with MiXCR, one row per CDR3 protein. In the table there are fewer than 250,000 distinct CDR3 sequences, around a sixth of which are singletons. The specimen comprised PBMCs, mostly from graft donor cells, sampled 360 days after TCRalphabeta/CD19-depleted stem cell transplant. The receptors shown here come from a male patient aged 2 to 10 who had a stem cell transplant for acute lymphoblastic leukemia, so the T cells may come from the graft donor.

This clonotype was counted a few times. J is TRBJ1-3 and V is TRBV14, with D possibly TRBD1 on 6 matching bases. Trimming stripped 4 bases from V and 1 base from J, with 23 bases between. The CDR3 runs to 19 residues. CDR1 is SGHDN and CDR2 is FVKESK in the germline V gene. The CDR3 nucleotides read TGTGCCAGCAGCCCTCGTGGTCGGGACAAGCTTACTTCTGGAAACACCATATATTTT. This gives the protein CASSPRGRDKLTSGNTIYF.

This clonotype has a handful of counts. CDR3 sequence: CASSHLQGHNEQFF. Here the CDR3 DNA reads TGTGCCAGCAGCCACTTGCAGGGGCACAATGAGCAGTTCTTC. This chain links TRBV3-1 with TRBJ2-1, with a tentative D call TRBD1 (6 bases). The CDR3 consists of 14 residues. Per germline, CDR1 LGHDT and CDR2 YNNKEL (reference sequence). Trimming pared 3 bases from V and 5 bases from J, leaving 11 bases between.

This sequence joins TRBV24-1 and TRBJ1-2; D is possibly TRBD1 (5 bases). CDR1 and CDR2 from the germline V gene are KGHDR and SFDVKD. V was cut by 4 bases and J by 3 bases, with 14 bases left in between. The CDR3 loop spans 15 amino acids. CDR3 DNA: TGTGCCACCAGTGACCCCAGGGTGGTGGACTATGGCTACACCTTC. Its translation: CATSDPRVVDYGYTF.